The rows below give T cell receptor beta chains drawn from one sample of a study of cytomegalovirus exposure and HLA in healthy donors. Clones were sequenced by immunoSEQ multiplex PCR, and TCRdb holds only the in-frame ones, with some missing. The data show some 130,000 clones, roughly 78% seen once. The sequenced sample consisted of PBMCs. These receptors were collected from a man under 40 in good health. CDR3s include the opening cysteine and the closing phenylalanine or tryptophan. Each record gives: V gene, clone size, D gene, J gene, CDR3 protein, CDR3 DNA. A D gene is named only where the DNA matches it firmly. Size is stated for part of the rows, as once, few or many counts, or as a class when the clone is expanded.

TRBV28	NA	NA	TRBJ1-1	CASSSRVVWAFF	TGTGCCAGCAGCTCCCGCGTGGTCTGGGCTTTCTTT
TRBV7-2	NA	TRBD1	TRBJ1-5	CASSIRGQQPQHF	TGTGCCAGCAGTATAAGGGGGCAGCAGCCCCAGCATTTT
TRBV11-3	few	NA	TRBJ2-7	CASSSGRGRLYF	TGTGCCAGCAGCTCAGGGCGGGGAAGGCTGTACTTC
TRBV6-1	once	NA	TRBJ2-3	CASSERGSTDTQYF	TGTGCCAGCAGTGAAAGGGGCAGCACAGATACGCAGTATTTT
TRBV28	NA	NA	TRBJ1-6	CASITGTYNSPLHF	TGTGCCAGCATTACAGGCACCTATAATTCACCCCTCCACTTT
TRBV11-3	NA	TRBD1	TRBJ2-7	CASSPGQIYEQYF	TGTGCCAGCAGCCCGGGACAGATCTACGAGCAGTACTTC
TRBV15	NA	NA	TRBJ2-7	CATSIVRGYEQYF	TGTGCCACCAGCATTGTTCGGGGGTACGAGCAGTACTTC
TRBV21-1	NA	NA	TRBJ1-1	CASSKTTGGSNTEAFF	TGTGCCAGCAGCAAAACCACGGGAGGGTCGAACACTGAAGCTTTCTTT
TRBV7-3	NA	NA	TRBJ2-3	CASSLIPNLAKSGDTQYF	TGTGCCAGCAGCTTAATCCCCAATCTAGCGAAGTCAGGGGATACGCAGTATTTT
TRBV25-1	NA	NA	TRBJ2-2	CASSSDSFTGELFF	TGTGCCAGCAGCTCTGACAGCTTCACCGGGGAGCTGTTTTTT
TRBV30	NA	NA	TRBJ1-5	CAWTSGNGQPQHF	TGTGCCTGGACATCAGGGAATGGTCAGCCCCAGCATTTT
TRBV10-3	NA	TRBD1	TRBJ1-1	CAISESWTGNTEAFF	TGTGCCATCAGTGAGTCCTGGACAGGGAACACTGAAGCTTTCTTT
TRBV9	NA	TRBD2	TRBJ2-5	CASSAGTSEQETQYF	TGTGCCAGCAGCGCGGGGACTAGCGAGCAAGAGACCCAGTACTTC
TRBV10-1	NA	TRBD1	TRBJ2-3	CASSEGQGLADTQYF	TGCGCCAGCAGTGAAGGACAGGGCCTGGCAGATACGCAGTATTTT
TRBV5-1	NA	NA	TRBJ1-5	CASSPDPGNQPQHF	TGCGCCAGCAGCCCGGACCCGGGGAACCAGCCCCAGCATTTT
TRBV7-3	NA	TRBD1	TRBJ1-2	CASSAWDRELMDGYTF	TGTGCCAGCAGCGCCTGGGACAGGGAATTAATGGATGGCTACACCTTC
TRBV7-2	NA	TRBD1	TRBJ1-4	CASTLGQGNNEKLFF	TGTGCCAGCACCCTGGGACAGGGAAATAATGAAAAACTGTTTTTT
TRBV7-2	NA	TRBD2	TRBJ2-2	CASDRTLAGGPTGELFF	TGTGCCAGCGACCGAACCCTAGCGGGAGGGCCAACCGGGGAGCTGTTTTTT
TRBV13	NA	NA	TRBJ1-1	CASSSIRTEAFF	TGTGCCAGCAGCTCCATCCGGACTGAAGCTTTCTTT
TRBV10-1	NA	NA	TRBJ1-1	CASSHGGDTEAFF	TGCGCCAGCAGTCACGGGGGGGACACTGAAGCTTTCTTT
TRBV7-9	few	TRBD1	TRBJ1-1	CSSSFGQADTEAFF	TGTTCCAGCAGCTTCGGACAGGCGGACACTGAAGCTTTCTTT
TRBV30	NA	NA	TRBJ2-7	CAWSVLGEAEQYF	TGTGCCTGGAGTGTATTGGGCGAAGCCGAGCAGTACTTC
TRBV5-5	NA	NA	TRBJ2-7	CASSPPPPGASHEQYF	TGTGCCAGCTCTCCCCCCCCGCCAGGGGCCTCCCACGAGCAGTACTTC
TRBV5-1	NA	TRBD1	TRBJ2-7	CASSLRDPTGGSSYEQYF	TGCGCCAGCAGCTTGAGGGATCCAACAGGGGGAAGTAGCTACGAGCAGTACTTC